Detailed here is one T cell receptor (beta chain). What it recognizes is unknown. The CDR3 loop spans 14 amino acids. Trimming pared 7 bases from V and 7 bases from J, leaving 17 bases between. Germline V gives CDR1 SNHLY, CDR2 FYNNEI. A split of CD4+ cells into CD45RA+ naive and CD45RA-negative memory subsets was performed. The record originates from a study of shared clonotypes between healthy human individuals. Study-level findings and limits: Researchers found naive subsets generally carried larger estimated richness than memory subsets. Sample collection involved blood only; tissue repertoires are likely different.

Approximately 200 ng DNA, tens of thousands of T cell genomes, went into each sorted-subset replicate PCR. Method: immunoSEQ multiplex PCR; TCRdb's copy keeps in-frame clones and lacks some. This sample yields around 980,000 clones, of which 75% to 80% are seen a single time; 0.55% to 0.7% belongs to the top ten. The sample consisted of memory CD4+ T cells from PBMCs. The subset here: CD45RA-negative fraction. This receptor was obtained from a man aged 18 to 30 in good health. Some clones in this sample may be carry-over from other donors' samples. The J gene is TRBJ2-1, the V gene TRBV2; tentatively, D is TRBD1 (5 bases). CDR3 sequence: CASTVDRPPNEQFF. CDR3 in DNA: TGTGCCAGCACCGTTGACAGACCGCCAAATGAGCAGTTCTTC.